This entry lists 26 T cell receptor beta chains sequenced from one sample in a study of brain T cells in children with intractable seizures. Repertoires were generated with immunoSEQ multiplex PCR, while TCRdb's copy carries only in-frame clones and drops some. The table includes around 340,000 clones, 93% detected once. The time point here: blood from clinic visit 5 months post-surgery; TSC patient then seizure free. This material consisted of peripheral blood, taken 5 to 6 months after surgery. The receptors here all came from a boy in the first two years of life with tuberous sclerosis and intractable seizures.

The CDR3 spells CASSLSLGNTEAFF. CDR3 nucleotide sequence: TGTGCCAGCAGTTTAAGTTTAGGGAACACTGAAGCTTTCTTT. The chain has TRBV27 and TRBJ1-1; D unclear. Germline lookup yields CDR1 MNHEY and CDR2 SMNVEV (reference sequence). The CDR3 has 14 amino acids. The V end was cut by 2 bases, the J end by 1 base, with 8 bases between.

This clone has a single count. The chain carries TRBV9 and TRBJ2-7; 8 bases agree with TRBD2. This CDR3 has 15 residues. The V gene's germline CDR1 is SGDLS and CDR2 YYNGEE. J was trimmed by 5 bases and V by 0 bases; bases with no gene match: 7. CDR3 coding DNA: TGTGCCAGCAGCGTAGATAGCGGGGCCTTAGACGAGCAGTACTTC. It translates to CASSVDSGALDEQYF.

The chain combines TRBV11-3 with TRBJ1-1; D remains unclear. The germline V and J ends were trimmed by 4 bases and 11 bases, with 11 bases remaining between them. This CDR3 is 11 amino acids long. The V gene's germline CDR1 is SGHNT and CDR2 YENEEA. CDR3 residues: CASSSGFAAFF. The CDR3, as DNA: TGTGCCAGCAGCTCAGGATTTGCGGCTTTCTTT.

The rearrangement uses TRBV6-4 and TRBJ2-3, with TRBD1 matching 7 bases. With V trimmed by 2 bases and J by 5 bases, 4 bases remained unmatched. This CDR3 has 14 amino acids. Germline V gene sequence: CDR1 MRHNA, CDR2 SNTAGT. CDR3 in amino acids: CASSDRGPEDTQYF. The CDR3 DNA follows: TGTGCCAGCAGTGACAGGGGGCCCGAAGATACGCAGTATTTT.

The chain is built from TRBV3-1 (or the pseudogene TRBV3-2) and TRBJ2-7; 7 nucleotides match TRBD2. V was pared by 0 bases and J by 2 bases, with 1 base of the junction left unmatched. Germline values: CDR1 LGHDT, CDR2 YNNKEL (reference sequence). This CDR3 has 14 amino acids. The CDR3 coding sequence is TGTGCCAGCAGCCAAGATCTAGCGGCCTACGAGCAGTACTTC. This translates into CASSQDLAAYEQYF.

The V and J genes are TRBV5-1 and TRBJ1-1; D is unresolved. V dropped 0 bases and J dropped 7 bases, with 7 bases sitting between them. The CDR3 runs 12 residues. CDR1 and CDR2 from the germline V gene are SGHRS and YFSETQ. CDR3 DNA sequence: TGCGCCAGCAGCTTGGGCCAGGATGAAGCTTTCTTT. This translates into CASSLGQDEAFF.

J is TRBJ1-4 and V is TRBV7-8; 9 bases fit TRBD1. The V gene end was trimmed by 1 base and the J gene end by 8 bases; junction bases not matched to a gene: 11. Germline CDR1 SGHVS, CDR2 FQNEAQ. CDR3 length: 17 amino acids. The DNA of the CDR3 is TGTGCCAGCAGCTTAGAGGTGCCGGGACAGGGCTTGGAAAAACTGTTTTTT. Translated: CASSLEVPGQGLEKLFF.

The chain links TRBV5-4 to TRBJ1-2; 11 nucleotides agree with TRBD1. The CDR3 is 13 residues long. Trimming removed 3 bases from V and 10 bases from J; junction bases left unmatched: 5. Germline lookup yields CDR1 SGHNT and CDR2 YYREEE (reference sequence). CDR3 loop: CASSWDRGDVYTF. The CDR3 coding sequence is TGTGCCAGCAGCTGGGACAGGGGGGATGTCTACACCTTC.

The chain combines TRBV12-3 or TRBV12-4 with TRBJ2-7, with D uncertain. The V end was cut by 7 bases, the J end by 6 bases, with 10 bases between. This CDR3 has 11 amino acids. Here the CDR3 DNA reads TGTGCCAGCACCGCCGGGTCCGAGCAGTACTTC. Its translation is CASTAGSEQYF.

This clone was counted a few times. The chain carries TRBV7-3 and TRBJ2-7; 7 positions match TRBD2. Trimming removed 5 bases from V and 5 bases from J; junction bases left unmatched: 15. The length of the CDR3 is 16 residues. Germline values: CDR1 SGHTA, CDR2 FQGTGA. The CDR3 loop reads CASSLRATSSRNEQYF. CDR3 sequence (DNA): TGTGCCAGCAGCCTAAGGGCGACTAGCTCTAGGAACGAGCAGTACTTC.

This chain connects TRBV19 to TRBJ2-7; maybe TRBD2 (5 bases). The germline V gene has CDR1 LNHDA and CDR2 SQIVND (reference sequence). The CDR3 is made up of 17 amino acids. V dropped 2 bases and J dropped 2 bases, with 19 bases sitting between them. CDR3 nucleotides: TGTGCCAGTAGTATAAACGAGGATAGGACTTCTACCTACGAGCAGTACTTC. Its protein is CASSINEDRTSTYEQYF.

J is TRBJ1-1 and V is TRBV4-1, with D possibly matching TRBD1 (5 bases). The V end was cut by 3 bases, the J end by 7 bases, with 9 bases between. Germline V CDR1 and CDR2: MGHRA, YSYEKL. The CDR3 is 12 residues long. The CDR3 loop reads CASSQDTREAFF. Here the CDR3 DNA reads TGCGCCAGCAGCCAGGACACGCGTGAAGCTTTCTTT.

This clone occurred once. The chain uses TRBV19 and TRBJ1-4, with D unclear. The germline gives CDR1 LNHDA, CDR2 SQIVND (reference sequence). Trimming removed 3 bases at V and 2 bases at J, with 16 bases between. The CDR3 totals 17 residues. The CDR3 loop reads CASSIGQDEATNEKLFF. CDR3 nucleotide sequence: TGTGCCAGTAGTATCGGGCAGGACGAGGCCACTAATGAAAAACTGTTTTTT.

The rearrangement links TRBV19 to TRBJ1-4, with a tentative D call TRBD1 (5 bases). Germline assignment: CDR1 LNHDA and CDR2 SQIVND (reference sequence). The V gene lost 11 bases and the J gene lost 7 bases, with 17 bases spanning the gap. This CDR3 contains 13 residues. The CDR3, as DNA: TGTGCCTGGGGGGGGACGGTTTCTGAAAAACTGTTTTTT. Encoded protein: CAWGGTVSEKLFF.

The CDR3 sequence is CASSVGGQGSDGYTF. Written as DNA, the CDR3 is TGTGCCAGCAGCGTAGGGGGACAGGGCTCGGATGGCTACACCTTC. This chain joins TRBV9 and TRBJ1-2; TRBD1 matches at 9 bases. The CDR3 has 15 residues. Germline CDR1 reads SGDLS; CDR2 reads YYNGEE. V shed 0 bases, J shed 6 bases, and the junction held 6 bases outside the gene matches. The full variable domain, rest sourced from reference TRBV9 and TRBJ1-2, is DSGVTQTPKHLITATGQRVTLRCSPRSGDLSVYWYQQSLDQGLQFLIQYYNGEERAKGNILERFSAQQFPDLHSELNLSSLELGDSALYFCASSVGGQGSDGYTFGSGTRLTVV.

V gene TRBV24-1 combines with J gene TRBJ2-7; D not certain. Germline-derived CDR1 and CDR2 are KGHDR and SFDVKD. This CDR3 has 14 amino acids. Trimming took off 3 bases at V and 0 bases at J, with 8 bases between the two ends. This chain's CDR3 is CATSDAGSSYEQYF. The CDR3 DNA reads as TGTGCCACCAGTGATGCCGGGTCCTCCTACGAGCAGTACTTC.

The rearrangement uses TRBV24-1 and TRBJ2-3; D unclear. This CDR3 comprises 15 residues. Germline V gene data show CDR1 as KGHDR and CDR2 as SFDVKD. V lost 0 bases, J lost 0 bases, and 6 bases lay in between. CDR3 sequence (DNA): TGTGCCACCAGTGATTTGGGCAGAAGCACAGATACGCAGTATTTT. It specifies CATSDLGRSTDTQYF.

The chain uses TRBV6-4 and TRBJ2-1, with no clear D. Trimming shortened V by 6 bases and J by 0 bases, and 6 bases separated the two germline ends. The CDR3 runs 13 residues. Looked up from germline, CDR1 is MRHNA and CDR2 is SNTAGT. This CDR3 is CASSFSSYNEQFF. DNA of the CDR3: TGTGCCAGCAGCTTCAGCTCCTACAATGAGCAGTTCTTC.

The chain uses TRBV7-9 and TRBJ1-6; D unresolved. The CDR3 has 13 amino acids. From germline, CDR1 is SEHNR and CDR2 FQNEAQ (reference sequence). V was trimmed by 8 bases and J by 2 bases, leaving 7 bases between them. The CDR3 coding sequence is TGTGCCAGCGCGGAGACCTATAATTCACCCCTCCACTTT. It yields the protein CASAETYNSPLHF.

This clone occurred once. The chain recombines TRBV7-9 with TRBJ1-4; D not certain. This CDR3 region has 14 residues. V was trimmed by 5 bases and J by 7 bases, leaving 14 bases between them. Germline V gene lookup returns CDR1 SEHNR and CDR2 FQNEAQ (reference sequence). Here the CDR3 reads CASSRDGILEKLFF. The CDR3, as DNA: TGTGCCAGCAGCCGTGACGGGATACTTGAAAAACTGTTTTTT.

This chain connects TRBV5-4 to TRBJ1-1; TRBD1 matches 10 bases. The germline V gene encodes CDR1 SGHNT and CDR2 YYREEE (reference sequence). The CDR3 totals 16 residues. V shed 5 bases and J 3 bases; nucleotides not matched to a gene: 10. DNA for the CDR3: TGTGCCAGCAGGGCGTTGACAGGGGGCCTCGACACTGAAGCTTTCTTT. It translates to CASRALTGGLDTEAFF.

The gene calls are TRBV2 and TRBJ2-5, with D uncertain. CDR1 is SNHLY, CDR2 FYNNEI, per germline. With 6 bases removed from V and 8 bases from J, the gap between germline ends came to 19 bases. This CDR3 has 14 amino acids. The CDR3 here is CASSLTDGMVTQYF. For the CDR3, the DNA is TGTGCCAGCAGCCTAACTGACGGCATGGTAACCCAGTACTTC.

The V and J genes are TRBV19 and TRBJ2-2; D might be TRBD1 (6 bases). The V gene lost 7 bases and the J gene lost 4 bases, with 13 bases spanning the gap. The CDR3 is 14 amino acids. Germline V gene sequence: CDR1 LNHDA, CDR2 SQIVND (reference sequence). The CDR3 is CASIGQGPTGELFF. The CDR3, as DNA: TGTGCCAGTATTGGTCAGGGGCCCACCGGGGAGCTGTTTTTT. Together with reference TRBV19 and TRBJ2-2, the CDR3 gives the full variable domain: DGGITQSPKYLFRKEGQNVTLSCEQNLNHDAMYWYRQDPGQGLRLIYYSQIVNDFQKGDIAEGYSVSREKKESFPLTVTSAQKNPTAFYLCASIGQGPTGELFFGEGSRLTVL.

The rearrangement links TRBV5-1 to TRBJ2-3; possibly TRBD1 or TRBD2 for D (5 bases each). V lost 0 bases and J lost 1, with 9 bases in between. The CDR3 length is 15 residues. Germline CDR1 reads SGHRS; CDR2 reads YFSETQ. The CDR3 region has the DNA TGCGCCAGCAGCTTGGGGGACCGAGGCACAGATACGCAGTATTTT. This gives the protein CASSLGDRGTDTQYF.

The chain links TRBV5-6 to TRBJ1-5; TRBD1 is a possible D gene (5 bases). CDR3 length equals 15 residues. The V gene lost 3 bases and the J gene lost 1 base, with 11 bases spanning the gap. Per the germline V gene, CDR1 is SGHDT and CDR2 is YYEEEE. This chain's CDR3 is CASSWGGGSNQPQHF. DNA of the CDR3: TGTGCCAGCAGCTGGGGTGGGGGAAGCAATCAGCCCCAGCATTTT.

This chain uses TRBV5-1 with TRBJ2-3, with D possibly being TRBD2 (6 bases). Germline V gene lookup returns CDR1 SGHRS and CDR2 YFSETQ. The V gene lost 7 bases and the J gene lost 2 bases, with 14 bases spanning the gap. There are 14 residues in the CDR3. The chain's CDR3 is CASQLTSTTDTQYF. DNA for the CDR3: TGCGCCAGCCAACTGACTAGTACCACAGATACGCAGTATTTT.